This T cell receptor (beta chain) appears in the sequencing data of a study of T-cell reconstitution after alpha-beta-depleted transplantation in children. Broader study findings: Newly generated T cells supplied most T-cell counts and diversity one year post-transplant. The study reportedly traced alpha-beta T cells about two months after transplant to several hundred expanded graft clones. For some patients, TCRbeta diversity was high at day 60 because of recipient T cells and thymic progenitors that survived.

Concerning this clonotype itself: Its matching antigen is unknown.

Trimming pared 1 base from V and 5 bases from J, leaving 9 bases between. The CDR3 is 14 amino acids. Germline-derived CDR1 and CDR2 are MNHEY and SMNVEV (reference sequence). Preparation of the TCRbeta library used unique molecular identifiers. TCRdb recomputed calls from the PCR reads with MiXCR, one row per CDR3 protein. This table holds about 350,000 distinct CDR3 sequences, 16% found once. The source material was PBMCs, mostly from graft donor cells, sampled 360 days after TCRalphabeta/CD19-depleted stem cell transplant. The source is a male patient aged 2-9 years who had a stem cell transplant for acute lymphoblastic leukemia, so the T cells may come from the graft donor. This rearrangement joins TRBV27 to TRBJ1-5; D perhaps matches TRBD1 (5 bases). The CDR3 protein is CASSLWGPDQPQHF. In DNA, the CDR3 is TGTGCCAGCAGTTTATGGGGACCCGATCAGCCCCAGCATTTT.